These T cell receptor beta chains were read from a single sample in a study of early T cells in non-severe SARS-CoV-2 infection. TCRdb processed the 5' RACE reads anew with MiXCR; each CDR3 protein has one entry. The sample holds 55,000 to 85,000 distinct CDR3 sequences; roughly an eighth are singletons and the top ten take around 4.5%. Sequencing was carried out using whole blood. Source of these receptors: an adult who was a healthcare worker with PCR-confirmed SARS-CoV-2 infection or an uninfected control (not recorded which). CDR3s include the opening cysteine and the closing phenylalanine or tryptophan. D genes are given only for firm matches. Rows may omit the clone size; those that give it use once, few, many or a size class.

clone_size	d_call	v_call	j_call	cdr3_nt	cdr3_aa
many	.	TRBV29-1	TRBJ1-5	TGCAGCGTTAAGGACTCTGGCAATCAGCCCCAGCATTTT	CSVKDSGNQPQHF
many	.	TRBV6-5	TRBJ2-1	TGTGCCAGCAGTTCGGGAGAGCGGAATGAGCAGTTCTTC	CASSSGERNEQFF
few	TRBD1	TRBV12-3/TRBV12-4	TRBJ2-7	TGTGCCAGCAGTTTAGCGTTGGGACAGCTCAGGGACGAGCAGTACTTC	CASSLALGQLRDEQYF
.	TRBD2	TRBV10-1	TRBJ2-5	TGCGCCAGCAGTGAAGCGGGGAGGGGAGAGACCCAGTACTTC	CASSEAGRGETQYF
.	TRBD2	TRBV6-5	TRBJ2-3	TGTGCCAGCAGTTACGAGCGGGGGGGCACAGATACGCAGTATTTT	CASSYERGGTDTQYF
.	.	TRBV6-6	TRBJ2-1	TGTGCCAGCAGTTACCGGGGCGATTACAATGAGCAGTTCTTC	CASSYRGDYNEQFF
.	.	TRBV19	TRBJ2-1	TGTGCCAGTAGTATGCCCCCCGGCAGGGCGGGGAGAAATGAGCAGTTCTTC	CASSMPPGRAGRNEQFF
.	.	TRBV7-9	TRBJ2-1	TGTGCCAGCAGCTCCTGGCACAAGTCTGGAGGGGACTCCTACAATGAGCAGTTCTTC	CASSSWHKSGGDSYNEQFF
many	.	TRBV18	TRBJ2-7	TGTGCCAGCTCACCGCTGCCAGCCCAGCGGAGCTCCTACGAGCAGTACTTC	CASSPLPAQRSSYEQYF
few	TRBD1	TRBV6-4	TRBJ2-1	TGTGCCAGCAGTGACTCGATACAGGGGAACAATGAGCAGTTCTTC	CASSDSIQGNNEQFF
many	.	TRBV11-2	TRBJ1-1	TGTGCCAGCAGACAGCCGGGACACCAAGCTTTCTTT	CASRQPGHQAFF
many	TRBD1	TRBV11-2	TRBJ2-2	TGTGCCAGCAGCTCGAGGACAGGGAACACCGGGGAGCTGTTTTTT	CASSSRTGNTGELFF
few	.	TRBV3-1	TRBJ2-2	TGTGCCAGCAGGGGTGACATCTCGAACACCGGGGAGCTGTTTTTT	CASRGDISNTGELFF
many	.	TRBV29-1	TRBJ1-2	TGCAGCGTGCAGGGACCCTCGGGCTACACCTTC	CSVQGPSGYTF
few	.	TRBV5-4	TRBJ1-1	TGTGCCAGCAGCTTGGGCAGGGCTTTAATGAACACTGAAGCTTTCTTT	CASSLGRALMNTEAFF
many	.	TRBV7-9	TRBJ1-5	TGTGCCAGCAGCCGAGTGGCAGGTGATAGCAATCAGCCCCAGCATTTT	CASSRVAGDSNQPQHF
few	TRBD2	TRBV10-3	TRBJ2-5	TGTGCCATCAAAGGGTCGGGAGGCCAAGAGACCCAGTACTTC	CAIKGSGGQETQYF
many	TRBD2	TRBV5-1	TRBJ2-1	TGCGCCAGCAGCCGAGGGACTAGCGGAGAAAACAATGAGCAGTTCTTC	CASSRGTSGENNEQFF
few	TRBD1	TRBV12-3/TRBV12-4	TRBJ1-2	TGTGCCAGCAGTTTTGACAGGGGCGGCGGTGGCTACACCTTC	CASSFDRGGGGYTF
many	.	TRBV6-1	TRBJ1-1	TGTGCCAGCAGTGCGGACGGCACTGAAGCTTTCTTT	CASSADGTEAFF
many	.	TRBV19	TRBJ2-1	TGTGCCAGTAGTATCCTAGAGAATGAGCAGTTCTTC	CASSILENEQFF
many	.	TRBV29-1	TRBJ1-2	TGCGGATCAGATGGCTACACCTTC	CGSDGYTF
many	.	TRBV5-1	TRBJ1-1	TGCGCCAGCAGCTTTACAGGGCACACTGAAGCTTTCTTT	CASSFTGHTEAFF
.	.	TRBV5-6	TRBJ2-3	TGTGCCAGCAGCTTGGCCGTCTACACAGATACGCAGTATTTT	CASSLAVYTDTQYF
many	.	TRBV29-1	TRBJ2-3	TGCAGCGTTGCGACAGATACGCAGTATTTT	CSVATDTQYF
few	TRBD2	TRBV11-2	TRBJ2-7	TGTGCCAGCAGCTCACTACGACTAGCGGGGACCTACGAGCAGTACTTC	CASSSLRLAGTYEQYF
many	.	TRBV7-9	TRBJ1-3	TGTGCCAGCAGCTTAGGCACGGTTGCCGGAAACACCATATATTTT	CASSLGTVAGNTIYF
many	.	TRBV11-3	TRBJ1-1	TGTGCCAGCAGCTTAGATCACGGGGACGCTGAAGCTTTCTTT	CASSLDHGDAEAFF
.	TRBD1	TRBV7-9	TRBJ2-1	TGTGCCAGCAACATCCCGGGACAGAGATACAATGAGCAGTTCTTC	CASNIPGQRYNEQFF
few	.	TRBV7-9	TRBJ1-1	TGTGCCAGCAGGCGCCTGAACACTGAAGCTTTCTTT	CASRRLNTEAFF
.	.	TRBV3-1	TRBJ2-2	TGTGCCAGCAGCCGCTCGGGGGCCGGGGAGCTGTTTTTT	CASSRSGAGELFF
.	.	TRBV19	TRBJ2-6	TGTGCCACCCACCCCCCCGGAACTGGGGCCAACGTCCTGACTTTC	CATHPPGTGANVLTF
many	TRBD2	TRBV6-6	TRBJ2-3	TGTGCCAGCAGTAACCAACTTGGGGGGGGTCAAAGCACAGATACGCAGTATTTT	CASSNQLGGGQSTDTQYF
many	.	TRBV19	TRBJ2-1	TGTGCCAGTAGTATGGTGAGCGCCCCTGGACCCAATGAGCAGTTCTTC	CASSMVSAPGPNEQFF
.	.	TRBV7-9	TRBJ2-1	TGTGCCAGCAGCCTGGGGATCTACAATGAGCAGTTCTTC	CASSLGIYNEQFF
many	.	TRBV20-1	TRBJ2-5	TGCAGTGCTAAAAACCTACTGGGGGAGACCCAGTACTTC	CSAKNLLGETQYF
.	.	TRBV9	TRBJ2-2	TGTGCCAGCAGCGTCCGGGACCAGAACACCGGGGAGCTGTTTTTT	CASSVRDQNTGELFF
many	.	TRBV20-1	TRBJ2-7	TGCAGTGTCTCCGGGACGCGAGGTAACGAGCAGTACTTC	CSVSGTRGNEQYF
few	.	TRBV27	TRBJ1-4	TGTGCCAGCAGCCAAAGGTTGGCCGGGGATGAAAAACTGTTTTTT	CASSQRLAGDEKLFF
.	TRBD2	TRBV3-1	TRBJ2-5	TGTGCCAGCAGTCGACTAGCGGAAGAGACCCAGTACTTC	CASSRLAEETQYF
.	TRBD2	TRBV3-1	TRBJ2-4	TGTACCAACAGCCGTTTTAGCGGGGGGGTAGTCAAAAACATTCAGTACTTC	CTNSRFSGGVVKNIQYF
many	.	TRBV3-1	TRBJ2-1	TGTGCCAGCAGCCAATGGAGGGCTGGGGAGGACAATGAGCAGTTCTTC	CASSQWRAGEDNEQFF